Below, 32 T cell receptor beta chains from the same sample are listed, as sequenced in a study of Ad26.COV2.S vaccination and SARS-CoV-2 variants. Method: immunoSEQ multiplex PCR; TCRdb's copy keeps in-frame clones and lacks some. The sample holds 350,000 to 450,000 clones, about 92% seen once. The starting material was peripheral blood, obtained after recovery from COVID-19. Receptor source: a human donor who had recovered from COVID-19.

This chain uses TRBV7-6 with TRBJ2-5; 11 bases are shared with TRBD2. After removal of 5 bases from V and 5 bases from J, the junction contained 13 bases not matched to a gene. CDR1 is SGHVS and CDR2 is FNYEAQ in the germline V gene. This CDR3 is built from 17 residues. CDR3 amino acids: CASSQSSGGRPRETQYF. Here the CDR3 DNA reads TGTGCCAGCAGCCAATCTAGCGGGGGGCGCCCTCGGGAGACCCAGTACTTC.

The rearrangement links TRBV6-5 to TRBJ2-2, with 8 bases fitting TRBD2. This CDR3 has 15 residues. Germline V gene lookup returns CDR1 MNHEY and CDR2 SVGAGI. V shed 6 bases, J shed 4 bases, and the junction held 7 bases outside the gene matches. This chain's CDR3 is CASRARGGATGELFF. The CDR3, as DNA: TGTGCCAGCAGAGCACGGGGGGGCGCCACCGGGGAGCTGTTTTTT.

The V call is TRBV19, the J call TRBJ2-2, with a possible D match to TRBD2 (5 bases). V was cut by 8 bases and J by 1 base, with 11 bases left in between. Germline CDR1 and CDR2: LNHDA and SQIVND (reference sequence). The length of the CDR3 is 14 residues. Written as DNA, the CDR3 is TGTGCCAGTCACCGGACTGAGAACACCGGGGAGCTGTTTTTT. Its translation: CASHRTENTGELFF.

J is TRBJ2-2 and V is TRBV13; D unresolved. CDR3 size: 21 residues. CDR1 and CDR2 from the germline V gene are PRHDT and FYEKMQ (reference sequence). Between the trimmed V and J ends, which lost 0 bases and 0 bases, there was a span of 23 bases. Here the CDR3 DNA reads TGTGCCAGCAGCTTAGGCCTTGTGCCCTATCCCTCTGGGGCGAACACCGGGGAGCTGTTTTTT. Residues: CASSLGLVPYPSGANTGELFF.

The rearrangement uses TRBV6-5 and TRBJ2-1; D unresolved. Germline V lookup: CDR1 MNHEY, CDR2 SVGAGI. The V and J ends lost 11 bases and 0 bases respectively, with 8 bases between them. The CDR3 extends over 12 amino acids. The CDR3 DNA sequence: TGTGCCGGAATGGGCTCCTACAATGAGCAGTTCTTC. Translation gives CAGMGSYNEQFF.

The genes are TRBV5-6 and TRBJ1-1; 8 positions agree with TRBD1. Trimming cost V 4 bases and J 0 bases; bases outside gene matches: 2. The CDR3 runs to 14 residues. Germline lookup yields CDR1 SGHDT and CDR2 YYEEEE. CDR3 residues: CASSPGQVNTEAFF. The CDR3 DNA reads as TGTGCCAGCAGCCCGGGACAGGTGAACACTGAAGCTTTCTTT. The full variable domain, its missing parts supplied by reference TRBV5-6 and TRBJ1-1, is DAGVTQSPTHLIKTRGQQVTLRCSPKSGHDTVSWYQQALGQGPQFIFQYYEEEERQRGNFPDRFSGHQFPNYSSELNVNALLLGDSALYLCASSPGQVNTEAFFGQGTRLTVV.

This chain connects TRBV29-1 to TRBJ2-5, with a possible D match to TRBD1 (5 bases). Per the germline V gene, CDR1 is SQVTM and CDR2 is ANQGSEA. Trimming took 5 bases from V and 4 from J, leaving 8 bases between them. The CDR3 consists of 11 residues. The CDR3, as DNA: TGCAGCGTTCGACAGTCAGAGACCCAGTACTTC. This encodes CSVRQSETQYF.

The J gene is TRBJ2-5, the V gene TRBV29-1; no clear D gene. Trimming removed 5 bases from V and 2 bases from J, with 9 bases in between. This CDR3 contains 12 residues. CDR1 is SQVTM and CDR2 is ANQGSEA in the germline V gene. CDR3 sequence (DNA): TGCAGCGTTTTTAGGGCGCAAGAGACCCAGTACTTC. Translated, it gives CSVFRAQETQYF.

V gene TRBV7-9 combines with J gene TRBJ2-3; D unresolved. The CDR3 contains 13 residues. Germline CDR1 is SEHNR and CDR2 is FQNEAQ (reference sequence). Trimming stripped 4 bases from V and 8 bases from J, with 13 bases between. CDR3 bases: TGTGCCAGCAGCTCCGGGCCTTTAGGTACGCAGTATTTT. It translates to CASSSGPLGTQYF.

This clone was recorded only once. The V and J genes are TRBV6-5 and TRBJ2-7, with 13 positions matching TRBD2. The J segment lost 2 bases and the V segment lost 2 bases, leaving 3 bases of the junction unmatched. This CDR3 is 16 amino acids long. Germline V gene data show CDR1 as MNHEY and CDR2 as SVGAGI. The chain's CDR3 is CASSYAGLAGAYEQYF. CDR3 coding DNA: TGTGCCAGCAGTTACGCCGGACTAGCGGGGGCCTACGAGCAGTACTTC.

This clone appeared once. The CDR3 bases are TGTGCCAGCAGCTTCAGGGGAGGAGGTGAAAAACTGTTTTTT. Its translation: CASSFRGGGEKLFF. This rearrangement joins TRBV7-9 to TRBJ1-4; D may be TRBD1 (6 bases). CDR3 length: 14 residues. Germline V gene lookup returns CDR1 SEHNR and CDR2 FQNEAQ (reference sequence). V dropped 3 bases and J dropped 7 bases, with 12 bases sitting between them.

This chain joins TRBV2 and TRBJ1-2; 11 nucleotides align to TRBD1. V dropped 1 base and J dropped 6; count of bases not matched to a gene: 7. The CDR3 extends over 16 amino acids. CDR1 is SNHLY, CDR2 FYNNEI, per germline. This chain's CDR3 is CASSEVRTGGLDGYTF. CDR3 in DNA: TGTGCCAGCAGTGAAGTTCGGACAGGGGGCTTGGATGGCTACACCTTC.

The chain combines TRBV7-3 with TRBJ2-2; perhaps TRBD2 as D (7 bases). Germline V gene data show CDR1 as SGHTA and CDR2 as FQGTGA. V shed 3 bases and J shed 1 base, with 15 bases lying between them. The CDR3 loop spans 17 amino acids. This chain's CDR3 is CASSFQTGGLNTGELFF. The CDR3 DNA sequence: TGTGCCAGCAGCTTCCAAACGGGGGGCTTGAACACCGGGGAGCTGTTTTTT.

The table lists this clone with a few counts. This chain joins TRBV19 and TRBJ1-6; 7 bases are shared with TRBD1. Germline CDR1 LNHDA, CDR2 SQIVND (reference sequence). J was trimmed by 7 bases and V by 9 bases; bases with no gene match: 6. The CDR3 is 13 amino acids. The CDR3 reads CASGTATNSPLHF. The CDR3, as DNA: TGTGCCAGCGGGACAGCGACAAATTCACCCCTCCACTTT.

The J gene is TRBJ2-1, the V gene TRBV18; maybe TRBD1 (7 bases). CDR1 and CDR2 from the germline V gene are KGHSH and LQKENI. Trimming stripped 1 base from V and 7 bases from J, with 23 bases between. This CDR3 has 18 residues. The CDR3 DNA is TGTGCCAGCTCACCACTTTACGGCGGGGTGGACAGGAGTAATGAGCAGTTCTTC. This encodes CASSPLYGGVDRSNEQFF.

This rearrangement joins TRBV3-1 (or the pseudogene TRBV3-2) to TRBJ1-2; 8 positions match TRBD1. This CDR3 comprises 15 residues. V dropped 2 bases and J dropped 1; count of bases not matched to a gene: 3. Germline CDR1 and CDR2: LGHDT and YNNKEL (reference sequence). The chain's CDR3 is CASSQQTGVNYGYTF. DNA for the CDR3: TGTGCCAGCAGCCAACAGACAGGGGTTAACTATGGCTACACCTTC.

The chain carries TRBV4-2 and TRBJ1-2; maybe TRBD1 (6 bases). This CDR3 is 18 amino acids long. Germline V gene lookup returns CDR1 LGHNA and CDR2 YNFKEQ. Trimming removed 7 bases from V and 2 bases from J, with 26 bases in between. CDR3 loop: CASTQNTGLGLSNYGYTF. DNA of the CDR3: TGTGCCAGCACCCAGAATACAGGGTTAGGACTATCCAACTATGGCTACACCTTC.

The CDR3 reads CASSYGQGSNQPQHF. CDR3 nucleotide sequence: TGTGCCAGCAGTTACGGACAGGGTAGCAATCAGCCCCAGCATTTT. V and J are TRBV6-5 and TRBJ1-5; the match to TRBD1 covers 8 bases. After removal of 2 bases from V and 0 bases from J, the junction contained 0 bases not matched to a gene. This CDR3 spans 15 amino acids. Germline V CDR1 and CDR2: MNHEY, SVGAGI.

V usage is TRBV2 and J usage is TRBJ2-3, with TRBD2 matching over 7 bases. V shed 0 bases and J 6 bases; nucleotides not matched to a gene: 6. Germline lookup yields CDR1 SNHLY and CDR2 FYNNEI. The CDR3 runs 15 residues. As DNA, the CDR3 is TGTGCCAGCAGTGAAGCGCCTTGGGGGGGGGATACGCAGTATTTT. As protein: CASSEAPWGGDTQYF.

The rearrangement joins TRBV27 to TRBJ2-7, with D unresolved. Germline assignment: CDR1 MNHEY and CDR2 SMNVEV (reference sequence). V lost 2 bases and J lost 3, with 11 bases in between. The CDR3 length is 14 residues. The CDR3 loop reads CASSLQSNGYEQYF. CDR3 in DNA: TGTGCCAGCAGTTTACAGTCCAACGGCTACGAGCAGTACTTC.

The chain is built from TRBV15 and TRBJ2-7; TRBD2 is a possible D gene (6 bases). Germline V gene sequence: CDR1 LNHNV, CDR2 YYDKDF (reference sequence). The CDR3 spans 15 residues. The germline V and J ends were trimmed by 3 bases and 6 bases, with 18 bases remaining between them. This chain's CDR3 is CATSSALTRAGEQYF. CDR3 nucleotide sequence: TGTGCCACCAGCAGCGCCCTAACAAGAGCGGGCGAGCAGTACTTC.

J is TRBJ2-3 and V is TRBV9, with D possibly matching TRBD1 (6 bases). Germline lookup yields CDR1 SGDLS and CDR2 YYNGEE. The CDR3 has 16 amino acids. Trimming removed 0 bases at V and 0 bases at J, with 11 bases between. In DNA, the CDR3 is TGTGCCAGCAGCGTAGCTGGGACACTGAGCACAGATACGCAGTATTTT. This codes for CASSVAGTLSTDTQYF.

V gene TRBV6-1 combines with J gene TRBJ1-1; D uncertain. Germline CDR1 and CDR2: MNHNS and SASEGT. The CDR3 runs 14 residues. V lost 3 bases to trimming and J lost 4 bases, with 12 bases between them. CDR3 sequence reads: CASSDRASITEAFF. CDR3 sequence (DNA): TGTGCCAGCAGTGATAGGGCCAGTATCACTGAAGCTTTCTTT.

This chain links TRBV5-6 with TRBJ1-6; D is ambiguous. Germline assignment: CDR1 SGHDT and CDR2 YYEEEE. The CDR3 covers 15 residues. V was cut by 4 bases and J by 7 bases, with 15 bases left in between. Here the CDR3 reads CASSPLAEKNSPLHF. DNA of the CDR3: TGTGCCAGCAGCCCCCTGGCAGAGAAAAATTCACCCCTCCACTTT.

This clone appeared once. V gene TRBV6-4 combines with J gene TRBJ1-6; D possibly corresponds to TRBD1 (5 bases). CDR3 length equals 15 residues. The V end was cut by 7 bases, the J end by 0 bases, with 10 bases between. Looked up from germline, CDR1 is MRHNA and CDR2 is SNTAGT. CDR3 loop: CASTVDSSYNSPLHF. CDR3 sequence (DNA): TGTGCCAGCACCGTCGACAGCTCCTATAATTCACCCCTCCACTTT.

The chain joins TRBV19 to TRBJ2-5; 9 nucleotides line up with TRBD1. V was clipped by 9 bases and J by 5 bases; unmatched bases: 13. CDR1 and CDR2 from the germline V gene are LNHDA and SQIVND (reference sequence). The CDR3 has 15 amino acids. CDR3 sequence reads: CASKDRGGRGETQYF. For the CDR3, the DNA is TGTGCCAGCAAGGACAGGGGAGGCAGGGGGGAGACCCAGTACTTC.

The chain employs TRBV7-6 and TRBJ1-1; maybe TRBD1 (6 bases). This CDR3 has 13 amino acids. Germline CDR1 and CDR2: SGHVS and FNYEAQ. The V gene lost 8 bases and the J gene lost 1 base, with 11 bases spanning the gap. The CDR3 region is CASGRQANTEAFF. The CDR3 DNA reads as TGTGCCAGCGGGCGACAGGCGAACACTGAAGCTTTCTTT.

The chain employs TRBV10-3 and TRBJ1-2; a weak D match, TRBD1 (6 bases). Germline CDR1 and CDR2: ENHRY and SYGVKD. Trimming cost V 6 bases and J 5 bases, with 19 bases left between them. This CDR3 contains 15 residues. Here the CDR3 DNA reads TGTGCCATCAGGCACCGGGACAAGGCCCTGTATGGCTACACCTTC. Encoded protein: CAIRHRDKALYGYTF.

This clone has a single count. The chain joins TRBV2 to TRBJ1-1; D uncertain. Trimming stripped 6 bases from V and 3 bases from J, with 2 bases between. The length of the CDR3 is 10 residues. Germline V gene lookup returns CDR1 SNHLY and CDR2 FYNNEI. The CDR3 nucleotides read TGTGCCAGCAGCCACACTGAAGCTTTCTTT. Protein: CASSHTEAFF.

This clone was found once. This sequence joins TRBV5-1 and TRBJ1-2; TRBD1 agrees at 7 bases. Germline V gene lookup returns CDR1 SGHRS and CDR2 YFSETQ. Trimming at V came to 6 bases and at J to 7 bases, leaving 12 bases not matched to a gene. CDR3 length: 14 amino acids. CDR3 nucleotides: TGCGCCAGCACGCCCCGCGGACAGGTGGCTGGCTACACCTTC. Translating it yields CASTPRGQVAGYTF.

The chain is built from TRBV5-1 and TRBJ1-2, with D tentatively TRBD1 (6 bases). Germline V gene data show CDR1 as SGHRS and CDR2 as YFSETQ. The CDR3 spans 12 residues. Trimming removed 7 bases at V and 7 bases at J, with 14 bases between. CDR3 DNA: TGCGCCAGCGCGGGTCGAGGGGGTGGCTACACCTTC. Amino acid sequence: CASAGRGGGYTF.

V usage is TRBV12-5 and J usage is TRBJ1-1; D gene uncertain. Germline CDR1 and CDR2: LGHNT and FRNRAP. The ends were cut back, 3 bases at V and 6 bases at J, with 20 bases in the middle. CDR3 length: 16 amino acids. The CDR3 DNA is TGTGCTAGTGGTTTCATCCATCCCTCTAGAGGCCCTGAAGCTTTCTTT. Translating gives CASGFIHPSRGPEAFF.